The subject of this entry is one TCR beta chain. Its antigen is not identified. Exclusion followed for patients with uncontrolled infection, other autoimmune disease, pregnancy or lactation. CDR1 SGHAT and CDR2 FQNNGV come from the germline V gene. Trimming at V came to 5 bases and at J to 6 bases, leaving 12 bases not matched to a gene. The CDR3 extends over 15 amino acids. TCR beta CDR3 regions were amplified from RNA transcripts. A set of HTBI primers served as the primers for a first-round RT-PCR of the TCR CDR3. MiXCR, applied by TCRdb to the multiplex PCR reads, yields one record per CDR3 protein. This table holds over 700,000 distinct CDR3 sequences, 35% found once. This entry belongs to a study of T cells in Graves' hyperthyroidism and ophthalmopathy. Notes on the study in general: From stable hyperthyroidism, ophthalmopathy was separated by a 13 V-J model. Model-based prediction identified ophthalmopathy a median about 6 months prior to its onset. Appearing also in blood were most of the thyroid clonotypes expanded above 0.001.

The clonotype was recovered from a woman in her thirties or forties with Graves' hyperthyroidism. Sequencing input: blood. The chain is built from TRBV11-2 and TRBJ1-2; TRBD1 aligns across 7 bases. CDR3 nucleotides: TGTGCCAGCAGCACCTATCTTACAGGGGATAATGGCTACACCTTC. Its protein product is CASSTYLTGDNGYTF.